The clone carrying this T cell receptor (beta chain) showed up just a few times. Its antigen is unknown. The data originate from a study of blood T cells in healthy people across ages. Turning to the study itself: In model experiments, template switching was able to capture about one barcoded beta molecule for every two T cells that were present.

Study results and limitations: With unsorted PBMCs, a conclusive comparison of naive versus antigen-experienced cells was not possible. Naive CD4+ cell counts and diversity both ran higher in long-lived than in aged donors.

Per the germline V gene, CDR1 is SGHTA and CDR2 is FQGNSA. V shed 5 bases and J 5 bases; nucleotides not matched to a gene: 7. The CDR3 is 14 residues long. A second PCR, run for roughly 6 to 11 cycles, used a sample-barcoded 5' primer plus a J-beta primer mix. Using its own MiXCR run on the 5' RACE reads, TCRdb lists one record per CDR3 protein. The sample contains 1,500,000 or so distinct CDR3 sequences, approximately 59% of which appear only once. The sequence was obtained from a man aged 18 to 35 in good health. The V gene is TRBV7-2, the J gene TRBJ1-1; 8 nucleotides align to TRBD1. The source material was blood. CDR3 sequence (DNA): TGTGCCAGCAGCACCGGACAGGGAGGAACTGAAGCTTTCTTT. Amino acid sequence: CASSTGQGGTEAFF.